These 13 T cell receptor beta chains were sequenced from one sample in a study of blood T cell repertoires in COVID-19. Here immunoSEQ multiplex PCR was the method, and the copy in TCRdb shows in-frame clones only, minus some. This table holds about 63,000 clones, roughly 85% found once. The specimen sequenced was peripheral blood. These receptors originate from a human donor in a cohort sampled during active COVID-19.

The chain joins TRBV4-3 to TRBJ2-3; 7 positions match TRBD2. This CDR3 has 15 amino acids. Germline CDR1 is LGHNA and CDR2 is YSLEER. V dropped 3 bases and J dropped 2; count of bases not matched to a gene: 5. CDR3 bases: TGCGCCAGCAGCCAGGGAGGGCGGACCACAGATACGCAGTATTTT. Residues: CASSQGGRTTDTQYF.

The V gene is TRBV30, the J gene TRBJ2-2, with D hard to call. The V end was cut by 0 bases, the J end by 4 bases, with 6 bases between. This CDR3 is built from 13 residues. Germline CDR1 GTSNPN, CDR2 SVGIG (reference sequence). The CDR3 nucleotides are TGTGCCTGGAGTGTTAGTACCACCGGGGAGCTGTTTTTT. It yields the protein CAWSVSTTGELFF.

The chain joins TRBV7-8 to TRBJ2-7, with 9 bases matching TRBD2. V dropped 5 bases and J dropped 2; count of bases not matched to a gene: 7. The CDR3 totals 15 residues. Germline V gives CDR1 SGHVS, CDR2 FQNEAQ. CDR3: CASSPTSGRTYEQYF. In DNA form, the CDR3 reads TGTGCCAGCAGCCCCACTAGCGGGCGAACCTACGAGCAGTACTTC.

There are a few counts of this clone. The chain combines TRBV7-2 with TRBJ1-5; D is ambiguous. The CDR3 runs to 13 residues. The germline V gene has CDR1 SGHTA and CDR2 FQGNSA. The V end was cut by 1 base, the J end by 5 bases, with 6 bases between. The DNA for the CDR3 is TGTGCCAGCAGCTTAGAACGAGATCAGCCCCAGCATTTT. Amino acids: CASSLERDQPQHF.

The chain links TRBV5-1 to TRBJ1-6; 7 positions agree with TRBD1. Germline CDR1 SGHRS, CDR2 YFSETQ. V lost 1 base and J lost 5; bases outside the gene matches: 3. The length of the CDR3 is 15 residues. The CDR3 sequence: CASSLTGDHNSPLHF. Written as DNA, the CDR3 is TGCGCCAGCAGCTTGACAGGGGACCATAATTCACCCCTCCACTTT.

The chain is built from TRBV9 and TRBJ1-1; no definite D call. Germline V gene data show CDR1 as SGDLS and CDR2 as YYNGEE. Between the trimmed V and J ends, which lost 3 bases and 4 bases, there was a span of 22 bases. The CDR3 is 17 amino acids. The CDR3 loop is CASSERPYGSPPTEAFF. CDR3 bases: TGTGCCAGCAGCGAGCGACCTTATGGTTCCCCCCCCACTGAAGCTTTCTTT.

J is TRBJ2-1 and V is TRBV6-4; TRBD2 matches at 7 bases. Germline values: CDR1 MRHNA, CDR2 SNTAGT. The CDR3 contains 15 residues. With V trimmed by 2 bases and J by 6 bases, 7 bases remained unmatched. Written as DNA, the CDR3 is TGTGCCAGCAGTGACCCAGGGACTACGGGCAATGAGCAGTTCTTC. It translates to CASSDPGTTGNEQFF.

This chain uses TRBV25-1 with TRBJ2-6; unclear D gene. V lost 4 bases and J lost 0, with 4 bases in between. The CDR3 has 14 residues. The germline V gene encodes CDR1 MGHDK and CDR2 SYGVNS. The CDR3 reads CASSGHSGANVLTF. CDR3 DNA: TGTGCCAGCAGTGGACACTCTGGGGCCAACGTCCTGACTTTC. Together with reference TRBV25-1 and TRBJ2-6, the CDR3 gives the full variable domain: EADIYQTPRYLVIGTGKKITLECSQTMGHDKMYWYQQDPGMELHLIHYSYGVNSTEKGDLSSESTVSRIRTEHFPLTLESARPSHTSQYLCASSGHSGANVLTFGAGSRLTVL.

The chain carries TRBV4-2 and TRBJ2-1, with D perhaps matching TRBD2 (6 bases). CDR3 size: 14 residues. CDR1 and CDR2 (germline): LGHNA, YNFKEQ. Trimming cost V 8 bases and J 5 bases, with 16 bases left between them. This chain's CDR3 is CASGAIGGNNEQFF. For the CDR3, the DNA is TGTGCCAGCGGGGCCATTGGCGGGAACAATGAGCAGTTCTTC.

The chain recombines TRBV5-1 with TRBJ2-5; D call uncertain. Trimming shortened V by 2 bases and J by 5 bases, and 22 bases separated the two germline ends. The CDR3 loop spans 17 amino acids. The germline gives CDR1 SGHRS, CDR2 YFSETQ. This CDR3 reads CASSLRSRSLGHETQYF. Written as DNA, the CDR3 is TGCGCCAGCAGCTTACGCTCCAGGTCTTTGGGTCACGAGACCCAGTACTTC. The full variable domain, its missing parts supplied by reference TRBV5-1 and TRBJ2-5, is KAGVTQTPRYLIKTRGQQVTLSCSPISGHRSVSWYQQTPGQGLQFLFEYFSETQRNKGNFPGRFSGRQFSNSRSEMNVSTLELGDSALYLCASSLRSRSLGHETQYFGPGTRLLVL.

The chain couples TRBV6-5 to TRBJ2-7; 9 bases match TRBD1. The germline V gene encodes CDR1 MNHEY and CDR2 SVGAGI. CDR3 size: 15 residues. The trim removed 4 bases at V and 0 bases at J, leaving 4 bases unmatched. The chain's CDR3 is CASSSPDRGSYEQYF. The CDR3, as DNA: TGTGCCAGCAGTTCCCCGGACAGGGGCTCCTACGAGCAGTACTTC.

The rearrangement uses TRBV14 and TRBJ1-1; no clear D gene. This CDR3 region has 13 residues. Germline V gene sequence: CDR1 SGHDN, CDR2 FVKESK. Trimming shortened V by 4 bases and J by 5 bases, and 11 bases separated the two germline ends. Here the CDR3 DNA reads TGTGCCAGCAGCCGTTTCATCGGGACTGAAGCTTTCTTT. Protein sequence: CASSRFIGTEAFF.

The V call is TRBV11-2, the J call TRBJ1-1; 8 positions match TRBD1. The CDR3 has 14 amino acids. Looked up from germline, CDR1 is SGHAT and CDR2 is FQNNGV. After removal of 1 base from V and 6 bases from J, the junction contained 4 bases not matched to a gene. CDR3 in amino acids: CASSLGTGLSEAFF. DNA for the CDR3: TGTGCCAGCAGCTTAGGGACAGGGTTATCTGAAGCTTTCTTT.